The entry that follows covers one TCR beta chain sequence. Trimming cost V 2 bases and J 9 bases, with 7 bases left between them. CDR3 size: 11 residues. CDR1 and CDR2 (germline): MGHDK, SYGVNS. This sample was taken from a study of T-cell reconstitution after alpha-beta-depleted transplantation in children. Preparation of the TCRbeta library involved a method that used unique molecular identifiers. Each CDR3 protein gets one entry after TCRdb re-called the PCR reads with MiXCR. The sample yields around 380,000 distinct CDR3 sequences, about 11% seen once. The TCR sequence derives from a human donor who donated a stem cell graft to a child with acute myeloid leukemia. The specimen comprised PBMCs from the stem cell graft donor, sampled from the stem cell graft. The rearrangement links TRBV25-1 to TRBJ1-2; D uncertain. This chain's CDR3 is CASSESDSYTF. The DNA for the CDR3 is TGTGCCAGCAGTGAAAGTGATAGCTACACCTTC.